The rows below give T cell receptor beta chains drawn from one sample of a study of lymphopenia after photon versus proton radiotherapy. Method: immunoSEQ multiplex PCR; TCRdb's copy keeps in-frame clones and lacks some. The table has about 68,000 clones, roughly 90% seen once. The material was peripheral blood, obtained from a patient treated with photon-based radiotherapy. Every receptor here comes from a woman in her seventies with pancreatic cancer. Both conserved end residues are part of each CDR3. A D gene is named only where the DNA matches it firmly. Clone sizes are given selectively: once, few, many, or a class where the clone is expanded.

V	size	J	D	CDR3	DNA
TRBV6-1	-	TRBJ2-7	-	CASSATWNSGYEQYF	TGTGCCAGCAGTGCTACCTGGAATAGTGGTTACGAGCAGTACTTC
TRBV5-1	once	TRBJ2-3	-	CASSWKDTDTQYF	TGCGCCAGCAGCTGGAAAGACACAGATACGCAGTATTTT
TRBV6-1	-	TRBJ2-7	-	CASKLEYEQYF	TGTGCCAGCAAACTCGAGTACGAGCAGTACTTC
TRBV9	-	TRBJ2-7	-	CASSPSDPQYEQYF	TGTGCCAGCAGCCCTTCGGACCCCCAATACGAGCAGTACTTC
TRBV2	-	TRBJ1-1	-	CASNGGLTEAFF	TGTGCCAGCAATGGGGGCCTGACTGAAGCTTTCTTT
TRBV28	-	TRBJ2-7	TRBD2	CASSSPGGASGRPGEQYF	TGTGCCAGCAGTTCCCCGGGGGGGGCTAGCGGGAGACCGGGCGAGCAGTACTTC
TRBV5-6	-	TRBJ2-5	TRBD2	CASSLGGTSGRAGKTQYF	TGTGCCAGCAGCTTGGGTGGGACTAGCGGGAGGGCCGGGAAGACCCAGTACTTC
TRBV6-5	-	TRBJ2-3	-	CASSYRGQGTDTQYF	TGTGCCAGCAGTTACCGGGGGCAAGGCACAGATACGCAGTATTTT
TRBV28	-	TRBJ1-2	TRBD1	CASIHYTTGTGVGYTF	TGTGCCAGCATCCATTATACTACCGGGACAGGGGTTGGCTACACCTTC
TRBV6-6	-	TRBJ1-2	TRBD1	CASSYTDRGIGYTF	TGTGCCAGCAGTTACACGGACAGGGGTATTGGCTACACCTTC
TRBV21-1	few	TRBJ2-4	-	CANLEPRVWYF	TGTGCCAACCTCGAACCCAGGGTGTGGTACTTC
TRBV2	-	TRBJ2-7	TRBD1	CASRGTESYEQYF	TGTGCCAGCAGGGGGACAGAATCCTACGAGCAGTACTTC
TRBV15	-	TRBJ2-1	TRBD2	CATLALAGDNEQFF	TGTGCCACCCTTGCACTGGCGGGAGACAATGAGCAGTTCTTC
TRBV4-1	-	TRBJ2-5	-	CASSQGFLETQYF	TGCGCCAGCAGCCAAGGGTTCCTAGAGACCCAGTACTTC
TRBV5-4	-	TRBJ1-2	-	CASSLGPPGYTF	TGTGCCAGCAGCTTGGGGCCGCCTGGCTACACCTTC
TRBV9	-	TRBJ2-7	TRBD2	CASSAGLAATSSYEQYF	TGTGCCAGCAGCGCGGGACTAGCGGCTACGAGCTCCTACGAGCAGTACTTC
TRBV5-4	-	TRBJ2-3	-	CASSLPGTTDTQYF	TGTGCCAGCAGCTTGCCTGGAACGACAGATACGCAGTATTTT
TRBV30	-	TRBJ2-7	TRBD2	CASSGAPRSEQYF	TGTGCCTCCAGCGGGGCCCCTCGGAGCGAGCAGTACTTC
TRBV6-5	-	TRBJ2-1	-	CASSYRRATSYNEQFF	TGTGCCAGCAGTTACAGGAGGGCAACCTCCTACAATGAGCAGTTCTTC
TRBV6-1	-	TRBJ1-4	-	CASSVNEKLFF	TGTGCCAGCAGTGTTAATGAAAAACTGTTTTTT
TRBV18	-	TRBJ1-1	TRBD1	CASSPYGTGVEAFF	TGTGCCAGCTCACCGTACGGGACAGGAGTTGAAGCTTTCTTT
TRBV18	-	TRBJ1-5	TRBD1	CASSPPSGQGNQPQHF	TGTGCCAGCTCACCACCCTCGGGACAGGGCAATCAGCCCCAGCATTTT
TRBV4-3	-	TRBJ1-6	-	CASSQGGRNPLHF	TGCGCCAGCAGCCAAGGGGGCCGCAATCCCCTCCACTTT